Reported below is one T cell receptor beta chain. Sequencing used immunoSEQ multiplex PCR; TCRdb keeps in-frame clones, though not all of them. Among around 60,000 clones listed, nearly 90% were seen once. This entry comes from a study of blood T cell repertoires in COVID-19. Study at large: Some COVID-19 samples were acute and others convalescent; all came from the United States, Italy and Spain.

With 5 bases removed from V and 3 bases from J, the gap between germline ends came to 16 bases. The germline gives CDR1 LNHDA, CDR2 SQIVND (reference sequence). This CDR3 comprises 15 residues. The clonotype comes from a man aged 50-60 years with active COVID-19. The source material was peripheral blood. The rearrangement joins TRBV19 to TRBJ1-1, with D possibly TRBD1 on 6 matching bases. CDR3 sequence reads: CASSPSAGAHTEAFF. In DNA form, the CDR3 reads TGTGCCAGTAGTCCAAGTGCGGGGGCGCACACTGAAGCTTTCTTT.